Included here is one T cell receptor (beta chain) sequence, with context. The data belong to a study of OX40 agonist ivuxolimab in advanced cancers. In the study overall: Patients were infused with ivuxolimab every 2 weeks at 0.01 to 10 mg/kg. Subjects had a mean age of around 63 years, with a range of roughly 20 to 79; around 84% were male.

Sequenced by immunoSEQ multiplex PCR; TCRdb stores in-frame clones only, minus some. The sample includes tens of thousands of clones, approximately 86% of them seen just once. The CDR3 covers 11 residues. V gave up 6 bases and J gave up 9 bases, with 12 bases separating them. Germline V gene data show CDR1 as DFQATT and CDR2 as SNEGSKA (reference sequence). The starting material was CD4+ or CD8+ T cells sorted from blood, obtained in a trial of the OX40 agonist ivuxolimab. The clonotype originates from an adult with an advanced solid tumor such as melanoma, head and neck, liver or kidney cancer. The genes are TRBV20-1 and TRBJ2-1, with D possibly matching TRBD1 (5 bases). This CDR3 reads CSAGQLLEQFF. CDR3 nucleotide sequence: TGCAGTGCGGGGCAGTTACTTGAGCAGTTCTTC.